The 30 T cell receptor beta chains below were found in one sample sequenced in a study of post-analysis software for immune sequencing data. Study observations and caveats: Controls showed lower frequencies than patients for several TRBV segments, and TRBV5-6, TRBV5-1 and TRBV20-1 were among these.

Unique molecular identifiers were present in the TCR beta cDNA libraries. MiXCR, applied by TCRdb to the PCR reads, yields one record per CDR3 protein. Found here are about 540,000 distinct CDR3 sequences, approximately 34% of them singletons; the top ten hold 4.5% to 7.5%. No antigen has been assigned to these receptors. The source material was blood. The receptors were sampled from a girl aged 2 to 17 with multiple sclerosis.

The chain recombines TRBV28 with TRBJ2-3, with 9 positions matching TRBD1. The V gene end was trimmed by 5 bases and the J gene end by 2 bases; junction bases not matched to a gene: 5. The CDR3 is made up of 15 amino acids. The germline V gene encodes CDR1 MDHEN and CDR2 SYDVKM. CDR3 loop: CASSVRQGVTDTQYF. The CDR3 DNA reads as TGTGCCAGCAGTGTGAGACAGGGGGTCACAGATACGCAGTATTTT.

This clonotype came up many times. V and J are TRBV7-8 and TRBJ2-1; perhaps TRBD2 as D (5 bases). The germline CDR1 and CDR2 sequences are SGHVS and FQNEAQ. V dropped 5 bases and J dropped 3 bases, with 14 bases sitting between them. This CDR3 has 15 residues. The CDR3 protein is CASSPDSLNYNEQFF. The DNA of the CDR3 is TGTGCCAGCAGCCCGGACTCCCTTAACTACAATGAGCAGTTCTTC.

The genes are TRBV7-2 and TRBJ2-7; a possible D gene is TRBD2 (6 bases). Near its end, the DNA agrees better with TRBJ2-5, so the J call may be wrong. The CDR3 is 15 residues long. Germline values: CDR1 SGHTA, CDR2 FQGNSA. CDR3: CASTSGAGQGETQYF. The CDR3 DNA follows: TGTGCCAGCACCTCGGGTGCGGGGCAAGGGGAGACCCAGTACTTC.

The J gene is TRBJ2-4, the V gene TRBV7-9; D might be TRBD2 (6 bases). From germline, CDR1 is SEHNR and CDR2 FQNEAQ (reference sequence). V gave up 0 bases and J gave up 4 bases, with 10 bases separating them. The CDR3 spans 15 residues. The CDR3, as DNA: TGTGCCAGCAGCTTAGCGGGGGGTGGAAAAAACATTCAGTACTTC. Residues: CASSLAGGGKNIQYF.

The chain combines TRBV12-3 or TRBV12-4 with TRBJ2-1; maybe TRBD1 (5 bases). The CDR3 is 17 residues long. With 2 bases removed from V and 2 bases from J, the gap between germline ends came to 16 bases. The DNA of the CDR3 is TGTGCCAGCAGTTTAAGGGGTAAGGATTCTCCCTACAATGAGCAGTTCTTC. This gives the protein CASSLRGKDSPYNEQFF.

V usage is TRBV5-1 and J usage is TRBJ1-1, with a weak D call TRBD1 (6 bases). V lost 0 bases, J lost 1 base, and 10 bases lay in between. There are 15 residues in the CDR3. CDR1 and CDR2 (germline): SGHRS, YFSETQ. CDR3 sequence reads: CASSLVQGPNTEAFF. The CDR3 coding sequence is TGCGCCAGCAGCTTGGTACAGGGCCCGAACACTGAAGCTTTCTTT.

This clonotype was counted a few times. CDR3 residues: CASSQDRGQGLSPLHF. In DNA form, the CDR3 reads TGCGCCAGCAGCCAAGATAGGGGACAGGGTTTATCACCCCTCCACTTT. The rearrangement joins TRBV4-1 to TRBJ1-6, with 9 bases identical to TRBD1. The V gene end was trimmed by 0 bases and the J gene end by 10 bases; junction bases not matched to a gene: 7. CDR3 size: 16 residues. The germline gives CDR1 MGHRA, CDR2 YSYEKL.

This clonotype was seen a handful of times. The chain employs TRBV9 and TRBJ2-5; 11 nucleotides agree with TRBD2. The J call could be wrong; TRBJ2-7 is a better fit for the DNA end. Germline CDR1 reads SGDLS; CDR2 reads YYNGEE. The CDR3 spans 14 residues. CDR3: CASSFRLAGNEQYF. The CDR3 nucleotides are TGTGCCAGCAGCTTCAGACTAGCGGGGAACGAGCAGTACTTC.

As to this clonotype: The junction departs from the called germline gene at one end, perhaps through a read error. For the CDR3, the DNA is TGTGTCAGCAGTCCGACCAGCAATGAGCAGTTCTTC. Translated: CVSSPTSNEQFF. The rearrangement uses TRBV12-3 or TRBV12-4 and TRBJ2-1; D is ambiguous. The CDR3 is 12 amino acids.

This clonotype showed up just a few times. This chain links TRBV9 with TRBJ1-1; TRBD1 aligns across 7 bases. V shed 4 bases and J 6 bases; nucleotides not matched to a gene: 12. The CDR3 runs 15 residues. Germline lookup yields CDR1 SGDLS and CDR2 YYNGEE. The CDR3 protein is CASSPPGTVGPEAFF. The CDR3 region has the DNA TGTGCCAGCAGCCCACCTGGGACAGTGGGTCCTGAAGCTTTCTTT.

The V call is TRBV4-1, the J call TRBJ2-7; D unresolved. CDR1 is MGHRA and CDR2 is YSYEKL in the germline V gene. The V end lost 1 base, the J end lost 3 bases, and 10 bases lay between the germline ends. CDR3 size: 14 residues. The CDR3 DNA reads TGCGCCAGCAGCCAAGGCCCCCGTGACTACGAGCAGTACTTC. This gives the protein CASSQGPRDYEQYF.

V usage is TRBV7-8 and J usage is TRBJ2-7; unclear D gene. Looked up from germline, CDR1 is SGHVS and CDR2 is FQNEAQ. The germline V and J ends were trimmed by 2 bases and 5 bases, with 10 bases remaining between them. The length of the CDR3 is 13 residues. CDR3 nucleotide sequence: TGTGCCAGCAGCTTAAGGTCTATCCACGAGCAGTACTTC. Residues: CASSLRSIHEQYF. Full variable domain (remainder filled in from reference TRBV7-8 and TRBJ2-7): GAGVSQSPRYKVAKRGQDVALRCDPISGHVSLFWYQQALGQGPEFLTYFQNEAQLDKSGLPSDRFFAERPEGSVSTLKIQRTQQEDSAVYLCASSLRSIHEQYFGPGTRLTVT.

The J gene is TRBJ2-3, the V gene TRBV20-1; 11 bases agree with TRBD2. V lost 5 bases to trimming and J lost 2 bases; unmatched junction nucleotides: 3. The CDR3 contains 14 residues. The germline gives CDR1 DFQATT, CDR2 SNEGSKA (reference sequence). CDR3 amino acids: CSAVSGGDTDTQYF. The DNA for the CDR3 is TGCAGTGCTGTTAGCGGGGGGGACACAGATACGCAGTATTTT.

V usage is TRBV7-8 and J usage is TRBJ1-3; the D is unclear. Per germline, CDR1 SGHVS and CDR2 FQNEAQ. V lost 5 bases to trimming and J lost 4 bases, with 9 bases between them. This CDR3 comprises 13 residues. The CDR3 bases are TGTGCCAGCAGCCCCCGGCTAGGAAACACCATATATTTT. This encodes CASSPRLGNTIYF.

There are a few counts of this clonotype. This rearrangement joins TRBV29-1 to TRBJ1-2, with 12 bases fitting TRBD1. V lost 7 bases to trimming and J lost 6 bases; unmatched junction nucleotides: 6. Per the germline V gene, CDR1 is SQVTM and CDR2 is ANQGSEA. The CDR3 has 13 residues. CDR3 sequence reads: CSGAGTGGNGYTF. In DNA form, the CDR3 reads TGCAGCGGGGCCGGGACAGGGGGCAATGGCTACACCTTC.

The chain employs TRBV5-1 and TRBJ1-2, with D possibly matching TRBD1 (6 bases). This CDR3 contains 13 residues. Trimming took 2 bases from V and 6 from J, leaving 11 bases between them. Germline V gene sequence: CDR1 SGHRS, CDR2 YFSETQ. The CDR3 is CASSFSGENGYTF. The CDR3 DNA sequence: TGCGCCAGCAGCTTCTCAGGGGAAAATGGCTACACCTTC.

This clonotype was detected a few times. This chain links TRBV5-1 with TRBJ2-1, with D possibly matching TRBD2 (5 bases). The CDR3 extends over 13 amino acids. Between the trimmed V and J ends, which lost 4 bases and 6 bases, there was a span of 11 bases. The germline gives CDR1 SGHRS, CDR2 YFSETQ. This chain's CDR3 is CASSPGWSNEQFF. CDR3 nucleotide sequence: TGCGCCAGCAGCCCGGGGTGGTCCAATGAGCAGTTCTTC.

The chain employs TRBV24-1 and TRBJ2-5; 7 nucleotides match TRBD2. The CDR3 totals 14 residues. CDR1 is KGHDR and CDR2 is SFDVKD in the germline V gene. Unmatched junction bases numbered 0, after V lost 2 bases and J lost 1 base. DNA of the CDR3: TGTGCCACCAGTGATTCGGGAGGCCAAGAGACCCAGTACTTC. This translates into CATSDSGGQETQYF.

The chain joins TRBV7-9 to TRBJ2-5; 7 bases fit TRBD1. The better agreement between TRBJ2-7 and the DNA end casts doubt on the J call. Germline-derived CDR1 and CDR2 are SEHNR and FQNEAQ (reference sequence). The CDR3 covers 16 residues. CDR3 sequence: CASSLAMTGMGYEQYF. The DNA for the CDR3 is TGTGCCAGCAGCTTAGCGATGACAGGGATGGGGTACGAGCAGTACTTC.

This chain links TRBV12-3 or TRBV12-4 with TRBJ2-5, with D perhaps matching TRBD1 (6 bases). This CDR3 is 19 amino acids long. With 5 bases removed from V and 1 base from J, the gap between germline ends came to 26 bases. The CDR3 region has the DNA TGTGCCAGCAGTGCAACCAGGGGACGGATCCGAGACCGCCAAGAGACCCAGTACTTC. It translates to CASSATRGRIRDRQETQYF.

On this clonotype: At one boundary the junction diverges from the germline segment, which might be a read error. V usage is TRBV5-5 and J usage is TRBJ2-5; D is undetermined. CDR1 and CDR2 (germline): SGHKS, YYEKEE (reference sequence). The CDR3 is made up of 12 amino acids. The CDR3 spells CVSSLQQETQYF. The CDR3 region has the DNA TGTGTCAGCAGCTTGCAGCAAGAGACCCAGTACTTC.

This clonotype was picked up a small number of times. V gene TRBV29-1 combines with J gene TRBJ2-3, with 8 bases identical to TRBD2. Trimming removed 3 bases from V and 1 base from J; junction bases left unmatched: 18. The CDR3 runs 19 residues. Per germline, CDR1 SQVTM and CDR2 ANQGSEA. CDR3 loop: CSVDGIGGGPLGGTDTQYF. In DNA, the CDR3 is TGCAGCGTTGACGGAATCGGCGGGGGGCCCCTAGGTGGCACAGATACGCAGTATTTT.

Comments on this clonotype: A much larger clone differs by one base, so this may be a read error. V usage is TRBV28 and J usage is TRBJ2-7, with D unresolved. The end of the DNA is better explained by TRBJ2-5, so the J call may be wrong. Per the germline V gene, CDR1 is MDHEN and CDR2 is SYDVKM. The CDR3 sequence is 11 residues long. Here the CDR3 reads CASSDQGTQYF. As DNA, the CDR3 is TGTGCCAGCAGCGACCAAGGGACCCAGTACTTC.

The DNA of the CDR3 is TGCAGCGTTGGAAAAGGAGAAGGGCTTCCTGAAGCTTTCTTT. Encoded protein: CSVGKGEGLPEAFF. V and J are TRBV29-1 and TRBJ1-1; D call uncertain. Trimming left V 4 bases short and J 6 bases short, with 18 bases between. This CDR3 has 14 residues. Per germline, CDR1 SQVTM and CDR2 ANQGSEA.

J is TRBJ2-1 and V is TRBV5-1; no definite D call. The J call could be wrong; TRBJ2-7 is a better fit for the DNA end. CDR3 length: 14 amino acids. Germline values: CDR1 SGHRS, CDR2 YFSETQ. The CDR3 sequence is CASSLQGYYNEQYF. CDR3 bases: TGCGCCAGCAGCTTGCAAGGGTACTACAATGAGCAGTACTTC.

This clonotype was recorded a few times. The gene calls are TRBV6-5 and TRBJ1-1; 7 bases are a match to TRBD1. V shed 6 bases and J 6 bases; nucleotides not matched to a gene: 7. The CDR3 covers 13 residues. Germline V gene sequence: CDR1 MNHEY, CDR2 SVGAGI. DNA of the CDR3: TGTGCCAGCAGGAACGCGGGACAGCCTGAAGCTTTCTTT. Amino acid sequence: CASRNAGQPEAFF.

The CDR3 here is CASSPADSNTGELFF. As DNA, the CDR3 is TGCGCCAGCAGCCCAGCAGACAGTAACACCGGGGAGCTGTTTTTT. This chain joins TRBV4-1 and TRBJ2-2, with D possibly matching TRBD1 (5 bases). Germline V gene lookup returns CDR1 MGHRA and CDR2 YSYEKL. The CDR3 consists of 15 residues. Trimming stripped 4 bases from V and 2 bases from J, with 11 bases between.

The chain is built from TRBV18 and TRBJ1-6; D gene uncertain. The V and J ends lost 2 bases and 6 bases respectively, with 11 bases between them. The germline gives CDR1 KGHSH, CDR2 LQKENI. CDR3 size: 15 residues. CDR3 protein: CASSPRKGGNSPLHF. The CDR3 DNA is TGTGCCAGCTCACCAAGGAAGGGTGGTAATTCACCCCTCCACTTT.

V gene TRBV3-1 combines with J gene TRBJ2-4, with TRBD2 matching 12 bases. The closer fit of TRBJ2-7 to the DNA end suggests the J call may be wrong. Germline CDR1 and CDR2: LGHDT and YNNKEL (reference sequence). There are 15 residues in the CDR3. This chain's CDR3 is CASSGLAGGSYEQYF. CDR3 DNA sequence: TGTGCCAGCAGCGGTCTAGCGGGGGGGAGCTACGAGCAGTACTTC.

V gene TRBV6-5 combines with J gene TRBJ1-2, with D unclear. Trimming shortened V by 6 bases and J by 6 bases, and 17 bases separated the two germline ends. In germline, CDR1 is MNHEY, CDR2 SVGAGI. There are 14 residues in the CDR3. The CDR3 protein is CASRNRHLANGYTF. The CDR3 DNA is TGTGCCAGCAGGAACCGACACTTAGCGAATGGCTACACCTTC.